This entry lists 23 T cell receptor beta chains sequenced from one sample in a study of blood T cell repertoires in COVID-19. The method was immunoSEQ multiplex PCR; TCRdb's version includes in-frame clones alone and lacks a portion of them. The sample carries about 170,000 clones, around 90% recorded once. Sequencing was carried out using peripheral blood. The receptors derive from a man aged 60-69 years with acute or convalescent COVID-19.

The chain has TRBV2 and TRBJ2-4, with D perhaps matching TRBD1 (6 bases). V lost 3 bases to trimming and J lost 0 bases, with 12 bases between them. CDR3 size: 16 residues. Germline CDR1 and CDR2: SNHLY and FYNNEI. This CDR3 is CASSDRTDLAKNIQYF. The CDR3 DNA reads TGTGCCAGCAGTGATAGGACAGATCTAGCCAAAAACATTCAGTACTTC.

The chain links TRBV11-2 to TRBJ2-7; a possible D gene is TRBD1 (6 bases). CDR3 length equals 15 residues. Per the germline V gene, CDR1 is SGHAT and CDR2 is FQNNGV. Deletions cut 3 bases from V and 4 bases from J, with 16 bases between. CDR3 bases: TGTGCCAGCAGCTTTGGCAGGGGATCCGCTTACGAGCAGTACGTC. It codes for CASSFGRGSAYEQYV.

V and J are TRBV18 and TRBJ1-4, with 8 bases identical to TRBD1. Germline CDR1 is KGHSH and CDR2 is LQKENI. V was clipped by 6 bases and J by 7 bases; unmatched bases: 7. The CDR3 totals 14 residues. The CDR3 region has the DNA TGTGCCAGCTCGTCGCAGGGGGCAGGTGAAAAACTGTTTTTT. Amino acids: CASSSQGAGEKLFF. The full variable domain, with the rest looked up from reference TRBV18 and TRBJ1-4, is NAGVMQNPRHLVRRRGQEARLRCSPMKGHSHVYWYRQLPEEGLKFMVYLQKENIIDESGMPKERFSAEFPKEGPSILRIQQVVRGDSAAYFCASSSQGAGEKLFFGSGTQLSVL.

The chain has TRBV5-1 and TRBJ1-1; no definite D call. This CDR3 spans 13 amino acids. Per germline, CDR1 SGHRS and CDR2 YFSETQ. V shed 2 bases and J shed 4 bases, with 9 bases lying between them. CDR3 loop: CASSFYEITEAFF. The DNA for the CDR3 is TGCGCCAGCAGCTTCTACGAGATCACTGAAGCTTTCTTT.

The count of this clone is one. The gene calls are TRBV15 and TRBJ2-3; the D gene is possibly TRBD1 (6 bases). Germline CDR1 reads LNHNV; CDR2 reads YYDKDF (reference sequence). The V end was cut by 1 base, the J end by 5 bases, with 16 bases between. There are 16 residues in the CDR3. The CDR3 nucleotides read TGTGCCACCAGCAGAGGAGTGGGGGCTAGAATAGATACGCAGTATTTT. Translating gives CATSRGVGARIDTQYF.

The CDR3 protein is CASMGQGWTEAFF. The CDR3, as DNA: TGTGCCAGTATGGGACAGGGTTGGACTGAAGCTTTCTTT. The chain combines TRBV19 with TRBJ1-1, with TRBD1 identical over 9 bases. Trimming removed 7 bases from V and 5 bases from J; junction bases left unmatched: 5. The CDR3 totals 13 residues. CDR1 LNHDA and CDR2 SQIVND come from the germline V gene (reference sequence).

The gene calls are TRBV15 and TRBJ2-5, with D perhaps TRBD1 (6 bases). This CDR3 region has 15 residues. Germline V gives CDR1 LNHNV, CDR2 YYDKDF (reference sequence). V gave up 5 bases and J gave up 1 base, with 14 bases separating them. This chain's CDR3 is CATSSLTGLQETQYF. DNA for the CDR3: TGTGCCACCAGCTCTCTGACAGGCCTCCAAGAGACCCAGTACTTC.

This clone was counted a few times. CDR3 in amino acids: CASSSGQGVTYEQYF. CDR3 bases: TGCGCCAGCAGCTCCGGACAGGGTGTCACCTACGAGCAGTACTTC. The rearrangement uses TRBV5-1 and TRBJ2-7, with 8 bases aligning to TRBD1. V lost 3 bases, J lost 2 bases, and 7 bases stayed unmatched. CDR1 is SGHRS, CDR2 YFSETQ, per germline. CDR3 length equals 15 residues.

The V and J genes are TRBV18 and TRBJ1-2, with D uncertain. Trimming left V 3 bases short and J 3 bases short, with 14 bases between. The CDR3 is 15 amino acids. CDR1 and CDR2 (germline): KGHSH, LQKENI. In DNA form, the CDR3 reads TGTGCCAGCTCACCCACCCCGCTTCAGGACTATGGCTACACCTTC. It encodes CASSPTPLQDYGYTF.

The chain has TRBV6-4 and TRBJ1-5, with no clear D. V lost 2 bases, J lost 2 bases, and 13 bases lay in between. CDR1 MRHNA and CDR2 SNTAGT come from the germline V gene. The CDR3 contains 16 residues. The DNA for the CDR3 is TGTGCCAGCAGTGACCCCGACGGGAGGGGCAATCAGCCCCAGCATTTT. Its protein product is CASSDPDGRGNQPQHF.

The chain employs TRBV11-3 and TRBJ2-3, with 8 positions matching TRBD2. CDR1 and CDR2 from the germline V gene are SGHNT and YENEEA. The CDR3 spans 14 residues. The ends lost 7 bases at V and 7 bases at J; junction bases unmatched: 10. CDR3 in DNA: TGTGCCAGCACCCGAGCGGGAGCGCAGAATACGCAGTATTTT. Translated, it gives CASTRAGAQNTQYF.

The chain employs TRBV11-2 and TRBJ1-4; TRBD1 might be the D (5 bases). The length of the CDR3 is 14 residues. The ends were cut back, 6 bases at V and 2 bases at J, with 10 bases in the middle. CDR1 and CDR2 from the germline V gene are SGHAT and FQNNGV. As DNA, the CDR3 is TGTGCCAGCAGGTTACCAGGGACTAATGAAAAACTGTTTTTT. This codes for CASRLPGTNEKLFF.

The J gene is TRBJ1-4, the V gene TRBV4-1, with D possibly being TRBD1 (5 bases). The germline V gene has CDR1 MGHRA and CDR2 YSYEKL. V dropped 1 base and J dropped 4 bases, with 7 bases sitting between them. CDR3 length: 14 residues. CDR3 region: CASSQGQHNEKLFF. The DNA for the CDR3 is TGCGCCAGCAGCCAAGGACAGCATAATGAAAAACTGTTTTTT.

The table lists this clone with many counts. The chain carries TRBV19 and TRBJ1-2; TRBD1 matches at 12 bases. V shed 7 bases, J shed 5 bases, and the junction held 11 bases outside the gene matches. The CDR3 contains 16 residues. Per the germline V gene, CDR1 is LNHDA and CDR2 is SQIVND (reference sequence). CDR3 bases: TGTGCCAGTACGCCCGTGGGACAGGGGGCTTCTTATGGCTACACCTTC. Its translation: CASTPVGQGASYGYTF.

V usage is TRBV27 and J usage is TRBJ2-3; D may be TRBD1 (5 bases). Deletions cut 5 bases from V and 3 bases from J, with 15 bases between. This CDR3 contains 15 residues. Per germline, CDR1 MNHEY and CDR2 SMNVEV (reference sequence). The CDR3 DNA reads TGTGCCAGCAGTGTTGGGGCTCGGGCTACAGATACGCAGTATTTT. It translates to CASSVGARATDTQYF.

CDR3 sequence (DNA): TGTGCCAGCAGTTTAAGACTAGCAGATATTGGGGCCAAAAACATTCAGTACTTC. Amino acids: CASSLRLADIGAKNIQYF. The chain uses TRBV27 and TRBJ2-4; 7 bases are a match to TRBD2. The V segment lost 2 bases and the J segment 1 base; nucleotides outside the gene matches: 11. CDR1 and CDR2 (germline): MNHEY, SMNVEV (reference sequence). The CDR3 spans 18 residues.

The chain uses TRBV19 and TRBJ2-2, with TRBD1 identical over 8 bases. The V segment lost 5 bases and the J segment 3 bases; nucleotides outside the gene matches: 5. Germline V gene lookup returns CDR1 LNHDA and CDR2 SQIVND (reference sequence). The CDR3 contains 15 residues. The DNA for the CDR3 is TGTGCCAGTAGTCTCCTGGACAGGGACACCGGGGAGCTGTTTTTT. Translated, it gives CASSLLDRDTGELFF.

The chain combines TRBV3-1 (or the pseudogene TRBV3-2) with TRBJ2-2; no definite D call. Trimming left V 0 bases short and J 4 bases short, with 12 bases between. The germline V gene has CDR1 LGHDT and CDR2 YNNKEL (reference sequence). The CDR3 extends over 16 amino acids. CDR3 bases: TGTGCCAGCAGCCAAGATCTGGCCAGTTTCACCGGGGAGCTGTTTTTT. Encoded protein: CASSQDLASFTGELFF.

The chain has TRBV7-9 and TRBJ1-6; D possibly corresponds to TRBD1 (5 bases). This CDR3 region has 11 residues. V lost 6 bases, J lost 14 bases, and 11 bases lay in between. Per germline, CDR1 SEHNR and CDR2 FQNEAQ (reference sequence). Here the CDR3 reads CASRDTGSLHF. CDR3 in DNA: TGTGCCAGCAGAGATACAGGATCCCTCCACTTT.

CDR3 amino acids: CAWAGGIYGYTF. The CDR3 DNA sequence: TGTGCCTGGGCAGGGGGGATCTATGGCTACACCTTC. V and J are TRBV30 and TRBJ1-2; the match to TRBD1 covers 7 bases. The ends lost 5 bases at V and 4 bases at J; junction bases unmatched: 4. The CDR3 runs to 12 residues. CDR1 and CDR2 from the germline V gene are GTSNPN and SVGIG (reference sequence).

J is TRBJ2-5 and V is TRBV5-1; 10 positions match TRBD1. Trimming at V came to 4 bases and at J to 5 bases, leaving 5 bases not matched to a gene. The CDR3 loop spans 14 amino acids. Germline values: CDR1 SGHRS, CDR2 YFSETQ. CDR3 sequence reads: CASSLTGGYETQYF. The CDR3 DNA sequence: TGCGCCAGCAGCCTGACAGGGGGCTATGAGACCCAGTACTTC.

This chain uses TRBV24-1 with TRBJ1-1; D gene unclear. This CDR3 comprises 15 residues. The V gene's germline CDR1 is KGHDR and CDR2 SFDVKD. Trimming stripped 7 bases from V and 6 bases from J, with 20 bases between. The CDR3 loop reads CATRAERRDCAEAFF. CDR3 in DNA: TGTGCCACCAGGGCGGAGCGGAGGGATTGCGCTGAAGCTTTCTTT.

CDR3 region: CASSHSPGLAGVLNTGELFF. The CDR3 coding sequence is TGCGCCAGCAGCCATTCACCGGGACTAGCGGGGGTCCTGAACACCGGGGAGCTGTTTTTT. V and J are TRBV4-1 and TRBJ2-2; 14 positions match TRBD2. The CDR3 loop spans 20 amino acids. V lost 3 bases, J lost 1 base, and 10 bases stayed unmatched. Germline values: CDR1 MGHRA, CDR2 YSYEKL.